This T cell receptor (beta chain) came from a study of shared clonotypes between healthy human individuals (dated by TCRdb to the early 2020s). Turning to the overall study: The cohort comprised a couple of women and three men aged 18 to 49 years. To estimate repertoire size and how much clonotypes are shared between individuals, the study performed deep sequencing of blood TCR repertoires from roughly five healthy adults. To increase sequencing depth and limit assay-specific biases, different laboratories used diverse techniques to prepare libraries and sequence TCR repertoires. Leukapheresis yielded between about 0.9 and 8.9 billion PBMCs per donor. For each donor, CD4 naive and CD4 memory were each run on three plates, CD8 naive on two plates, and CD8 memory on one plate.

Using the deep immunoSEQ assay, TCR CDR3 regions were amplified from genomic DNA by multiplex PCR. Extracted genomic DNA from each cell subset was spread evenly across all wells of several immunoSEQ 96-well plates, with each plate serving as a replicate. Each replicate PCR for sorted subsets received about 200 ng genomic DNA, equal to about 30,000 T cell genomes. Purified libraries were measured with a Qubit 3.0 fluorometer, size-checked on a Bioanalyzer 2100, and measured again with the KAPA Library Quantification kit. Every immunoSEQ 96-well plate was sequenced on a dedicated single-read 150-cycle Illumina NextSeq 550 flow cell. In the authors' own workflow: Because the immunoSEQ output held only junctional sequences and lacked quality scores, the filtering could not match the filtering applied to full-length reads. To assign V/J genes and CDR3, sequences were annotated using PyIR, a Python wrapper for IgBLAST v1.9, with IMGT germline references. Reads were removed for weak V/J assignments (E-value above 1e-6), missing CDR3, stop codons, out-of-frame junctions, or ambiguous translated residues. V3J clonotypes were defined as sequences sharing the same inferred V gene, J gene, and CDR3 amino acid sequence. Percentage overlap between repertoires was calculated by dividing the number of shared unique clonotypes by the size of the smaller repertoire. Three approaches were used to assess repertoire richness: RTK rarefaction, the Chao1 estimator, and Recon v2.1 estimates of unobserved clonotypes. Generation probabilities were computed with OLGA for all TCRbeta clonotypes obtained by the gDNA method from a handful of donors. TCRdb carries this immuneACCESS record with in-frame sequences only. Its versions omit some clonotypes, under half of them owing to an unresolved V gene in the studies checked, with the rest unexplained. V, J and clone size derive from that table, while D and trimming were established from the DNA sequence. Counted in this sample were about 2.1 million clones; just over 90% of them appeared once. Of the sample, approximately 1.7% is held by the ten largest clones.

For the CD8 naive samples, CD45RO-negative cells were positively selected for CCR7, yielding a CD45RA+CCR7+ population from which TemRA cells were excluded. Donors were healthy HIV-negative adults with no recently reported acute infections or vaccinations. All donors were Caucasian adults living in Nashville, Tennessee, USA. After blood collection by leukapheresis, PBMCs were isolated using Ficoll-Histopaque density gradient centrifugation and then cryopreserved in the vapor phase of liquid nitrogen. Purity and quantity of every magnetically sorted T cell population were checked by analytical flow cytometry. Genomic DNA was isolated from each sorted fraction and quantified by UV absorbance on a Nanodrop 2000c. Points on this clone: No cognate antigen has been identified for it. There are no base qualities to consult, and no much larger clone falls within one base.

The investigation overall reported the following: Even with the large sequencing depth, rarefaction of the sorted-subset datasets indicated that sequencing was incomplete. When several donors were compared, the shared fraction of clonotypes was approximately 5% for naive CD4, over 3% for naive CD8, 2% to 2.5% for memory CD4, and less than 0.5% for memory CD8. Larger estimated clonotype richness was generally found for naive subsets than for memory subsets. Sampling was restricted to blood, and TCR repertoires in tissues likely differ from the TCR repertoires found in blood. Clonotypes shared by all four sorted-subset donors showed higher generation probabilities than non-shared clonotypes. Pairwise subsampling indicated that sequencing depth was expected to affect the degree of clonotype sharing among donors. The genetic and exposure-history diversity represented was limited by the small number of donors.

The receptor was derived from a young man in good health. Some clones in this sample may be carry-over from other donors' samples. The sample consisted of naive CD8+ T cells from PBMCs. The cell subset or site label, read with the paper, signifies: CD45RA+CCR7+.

DNA sequence: TGTGCCAGCAGCTGGGTGGTTGGAGATACGCAGTATTTT. The translation is CASSWVVGDTQYF. Here the chain combines TRBV7-8 and TRBJ2-3, with no D gene named confidently. The V and J ends are trimmed by 4 bases and 5 bases, leaving 10 bases between them. The germline V gene supplies CDR1 SGHVS and CDR2 FQNEAQ. From the cysteine up to the phenylalanine, the CDR3 has a length of 13 residues. Only the CDR3 DNA stays, 39 bases, in frame from base 1.